This T cell receptor beta chain appears in the sequencing data of a study of blood T cell repertoires in COVID-19. Study information: T cells, B-cell-depleted T cells, or PBMCs provided the cDNA or gDNA that served as material.

Source study methods: Reference gene primers were amplified, and this amplification served to estimate nucleated cell counts. Sequencing used immunoSEQ multiplex PCR; TCRdb keeps in-frame clones, though not all of them. The V and J calls and clone size were taken over from that table, and D and trimming were inferred from the DNA. The table lists about 140,000 clones, about four fifths of them singletons. From germline, CDR1 is LGHNA and CDR2 YSLEER. Germline trimming cut 1 base from V and 2 bases from J; bases unmatched to any gene: 2. This CDR3 has 15 residues. The receptor comes from a human donor in a cohort sampled during active COVID-19. The source material was peripheral blood. V and J are TRBV4-3 and TRBJ2-7; 10 bases agree with TRBD2. CDR3 DNA sequence: TGCGCCAGCAGCCAAGGGGGGACTAGCGCCTACGAGCAGTACTTC. Its protein product is CASSQGGTSAYEQYF.